This TCR beta chain comes out of a study of early T cells in non-severe SARS-CoV-2 infection. Turning to the study itself: Sequencing of unsorted whole blood was done on bulk RNA, leaving chains unpaired.

Study-wide points: Reliance on VDJdb matching favored anti-spike CD8 responses; private and CD4 specificities were missed.

CDR1 MNHNY and CDR2 SVGAGI come from the germline V gene (reference sequence). V lost 0 bases and J 0 bases, leaving 8 bases between the germline ends. The CDR3 is 15 residues long. Individual cDNA molecules received unique molecular identifiers during library preparation. Each CDR3 protein gets one entry after TCRdb re-called the 5' RACE reads with MiXCR. The table lists approximately 66,000 distinct CDR3 sequences, approximately 13% of them singletons. As for this clonotype: Its specificity is unknown.

The source material was whole blood. The chain has TRBV6-6 and TRBJ1-1; a possible D gene is TRBD1 (6 bases). The receptor was derived from an adult who was a healthcare worker with PCR-confirmed SARS-CoV-2 infection or an uninfected control (not recorded which). The CDR3 is CASSYSRDMNTEAFF. As DNA, the CDR3 is TGTGCCAGCAGTTACTCGCGGGACATGAACACTGAAGCTTTCTTT.